Here is one T cell receptor (beta chain) with its context. What it recognizes is unknown. This specimen belongs to a study of response to subunit inactivated influenza vaccine. Trimming cost V 3 bases and J 0 bases, with 9 bases left between them. The CDR3 consists of 14 residues. Germline CDR1 reads SGDLS; CDR2 reads YYNGEE. TCRdb redid the calling of the RT-PCR reads with MiXCR, one entry per CDR3 protein. The table shows 700,000 to 900,000 distinct CDR3 sequences, with over 20% occurring only once. General study points: Each seasonal flu vaccination may recruit only limited new T cells, authors suggested.

This sequence was found in a man aged 50-60 years who received an inactivated influenza vaccine. The sequencing here drew on PBMCs from blood, taken 4 to 6 days after vaccination. The rearrangement joins TRBV9 to TRBJ1-1, with D possibly TRBD1 on 5 matching bases. In DNA, the CDR3 is TGTGCCAGCAGCGCTCTCAGGGTGAACACTGAAGCTTTCTTT. It yields the protein CASSALRVNTEAFF. Filled out from reference TRBV9 and TRBJ1-1, the complete variable domain reads DSGVTQTPKHLITATGQRVTLRCSPRSGDLSVYWYQQSLDQGLQFLIQYYNGEERAKGNILERFSAQQFPDLHSELNLSSLELGDSALYFCASSALRVNTEAFFGQGTRLTVV.